This T cell receptor beta chain was retrieved from a study of OX40 agonist ivuxolimab in advanced cancers. Study details: Prior therapy, whether anti-PD-1, anti-PD-L1 or anti-CTLA-4, was allowed, and about 40% had some.

The protocol was immunoSEQ multiplex PCR, while the TCRdb copy is restricted to in-frame clones and leaves out a portion. This sample has fewer than 65,000 clones; nearly 90% occur once, and the top ten carry around 0.37%. Blood draws occurred at baseline, cycle 4 day 1, and cycle 7 day 1. Trimming left V 0 bases short and J 8 bases short, with 13 bases between. Per germline, CDR1 SGHTA and CDR2 FQGNSA. The CDR3 is 14 amino acids. Sequencing used CD4+ or CD8+ T cells sorted from blood, obtained in a trial of the OX40 agonist ivuxolimab. The genes are TRBV7-2 and TRBJ1-2; a possible D gene is TRBD1 (5 bases). This TCR was recovered from an adult with an advanced solid tumor such as melanoma, head and neck, liver or kidney cancer. CDR3 bases: TGTGCCAGCAGCTTAGCGCCGACAGCGTTGGGCTACACCTTC. Residues: CASSLAPTALGYTF.